This T cell receptor beta chain was captured by sequencing in a study of blood T cell repertoires in COVID-19. Study-wide background: Both acute and convalescent COVID-19 samples were obtained from the United States, Italy and Spain. PBMCs, B-cell-depleted T cells, or T cells provided the cDNA or gDNA that made up the material.

As processed by the authors: Estimates of nucleated cell counts were drawn from the amplification of reference gene primers. The assay was immunoSEQ multiplex PCR, and TCRdb's table has in-frame clones only and misses some. Clone size and V and J calls were adopted from that table, with D and trimming inferred from the DNA. The table shows about 300,000 clones, with 80% to 90% occurring only once. The V end lost 6 bases, the J end lost 6 bases, and 13 bases lay between the germline ends. The CDR3 contains 12 residues. Germline V CDR1 and CDR2: SGHDT, YYEEEE. This chain joins TRBV5-6 and TRBJ2-7, with D hard to call. Sample: peripheral blood. The TCR comes from a woman in her 50s who had recovered from COVID-19. CDR3 coding DNA: TGTGCCAGCACCCCTCATCCCGGCGAGCAGTACTTC. It yields the protein CASTPHPGEQYF. Using reference TRBV5-6 and TRBJ2-7 for the parts outside the CDR3, the full variable domain is DAGVTQSPTHLIKTRGQQVTLRCSPKSGHDTVSWYQQALGQGPQFIFQYYEEEERQRGNFPDRFSGHQFPNYSSELNVNALLLGDSALYLCASTPHPGEQYFGPGTRLTVT.